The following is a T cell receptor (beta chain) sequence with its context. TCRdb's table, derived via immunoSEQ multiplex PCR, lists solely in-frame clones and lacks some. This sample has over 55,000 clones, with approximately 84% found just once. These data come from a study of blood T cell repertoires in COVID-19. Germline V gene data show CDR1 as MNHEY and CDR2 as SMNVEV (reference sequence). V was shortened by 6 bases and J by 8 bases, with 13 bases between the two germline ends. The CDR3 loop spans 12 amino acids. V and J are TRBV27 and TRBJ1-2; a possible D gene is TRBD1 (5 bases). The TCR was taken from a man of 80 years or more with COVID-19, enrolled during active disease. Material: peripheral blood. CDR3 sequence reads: CASRLGGEGYTF. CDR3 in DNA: TGTGCCAGCAGGCTCGGGGGGGAGGGCTACACCTTC.